The source of this T cell receptor beta chain is a study of blood T cells in healthy people across ages (dated by TCRdb to 2015 to 2017). Context from the whole study: In model experiments, template switching captured about one uniquely barcoded TCR beta cDNA molecule for every two T cells. Using deep sequencing normalized with unique cDNA molecular identifiers, the study measured how TCR beta repertoire diversity changes with age. Four age groups were formed from the donors: young (average about 16 years), middle-aged (around 39), aged (62) and long-lived (around 82). To avoid experimental bias, donors of different ages were distributed randomly across sequencing lanes. Using the same blood draw, the study looked at two additional independent replicas of 1 million unique cDNA reads for two donors, one aged 18 to 30 and the other aged 80 or older. The research as a whole found: There was a strong correlation between observed TCR beta diversity and the percentage of naive T cells measured by flow cytometry. Compared with the aged group, the long-lived group had more naive CD4+ T cells, fewer expanded clones and increased TCR diversity, suggesting age selection. The CMV infection status of donors was not known, potentially confounding age-related changes in expanded clonotypes. As age increased, observed TCR beta diversity per million T cells dropped in a roughly linear way, and a significant reduction was already evident by age about 40. Since profiling was done on bulk unsorted PBMCs, naive and antigen-experienced compartments could not be conclusively compared. Estimates of total diversity from one million sequenced T cells were regarded as lower bounds and underestimates.

Donors were 30 to 45 systemically healthy Caucasian individuals from Russia aged about 6 to 100 years. Approximately 9.7 milliliters of peripheral blood were drawn from each donor into EDTA-treated Vacutainer tubes. Ficoll-Paque density-gradient centrifugation was used to isolate PBMCs, with at least 6.5 million per sample. Total RNA, at least 5.5 micrograms per sample, was extracted from PBMCs with Trizol reagent. For every donor, flow cytometry on a PBMC aliquot measured the percentage of naive CD45RAhigh/CD27high T cells. Libraries were built with 5' RACE. Sequencing relied on an Illumina HiSeq 2500. A second PCR of roughly 6 to 11 cycles was run with a J-beta primer mix and a sample-barcoded 5' primer. A template-switch 5' adaptor carrying 12 random nucleotides introduced a unique molecular identifier onto each TCR beta cDNA molecule. Each sample yielded at least 2.5 million CDR3-containing paired-end reads. All of the RNA was converted into first-strand cDNA using the Mint cDNA synthesis kit, with a TRBC-specific oligonucleotide serving as the primer. Following uracil-DNA glycosylase treatment, all cDNA underwent a first 18-cycle PCR with the universal primers M1SS and BC2_uni_R. The source study handled its data this way. Normalization of each sample was performed by random selection of 1 million high-quality reads, each carrying a distinct molecular identifier. Reads sharing molecular identifiers were discarded rather than binned into consensus sequences. CDR3 identification, clonotype clustering and error correction used MiTCR with a Q25 quality threshold and the strictest error-elimination algorithm. Lower-bound total TCR beta diversity was estimated with a nonparametric unseen species model using Euler transformation. TCRdb reprocessing: public reads trimmed at Q25 with fastp, clones called with MiXCR, in-frame beta chains kept. Every entry covers one CDR3 protein and lists the most common genes and DNA from its rows. The V and J calls, along with clone size, are taken from TCRdb and not from the paper's own processing. For this sample the table gives approximately 1,100,000 distinct CDR3 sequences, of which 40% to 55% were detected only once. Under 20% of the sample comes from the top ten.

A word on this clonotype: Its antigen is not yet known. Base qualities are not at hand, and no much larger clone is one base apart.

This clonotype was sampled from a woman aged 55 to 70 in good health. Specimen: blood.

The bases read TGTGCCAGCAGTCCCGGACAGTTCTTTAATCAGCCCCAGCATTTT. Its translation is CASSPGQFFNQPQHF. The chain is encoded by TRBV27 joined to TRBJ1-5, with TRBD1 as a weak D call on 6 bases. CDR1 MNHEY and CDR2 SMNVEV are derived from the germline V gene (reference sequence). A distance of 15 bases separates the germline ends of V and J, which lose 5 bases and 4 bases respectively. From the cysteine up to the phenylalanine, the CDR3 has a length of 15 residues. The CDR3 DNA has 45 bases and is translated from base 1.